This is a list of T cell receptor beta chains from one sample in a study of shared clonotypes between healthy human individuals. Clones were sequenced by immunoSEQ multiplex PCR, and TCRdb holds only the in-frame ones, with some missing. The repertoire holds approximately 440,000 clones, with roughly three quarters as singletons. Sequencing was performed on PBMCs. Receptors were obtained from a woman aged 40 to 50 in good health. Some clones in this sample may be carry-over from other donors' samples. Each CDR3 is given with its conserved first and last residue. Each record gives: CDR3 length, J gene, clone size, V gene, CDR3 protein. Expanded clones are given a class, and other clones once, few, many or no size at all.

cdr3_length: 13
j_call: TRBJ2-7
clone_size: .
v_call: TRBV28
cdr3_aa: CASSLFAEVGQYF

cdr3_length: 16
j_call: TRBJ1-2
clone_size: .
v_call: TRBV28
cdr3_aa: CASSLNPGTGGRGYTF

cdr3_length: 12
j_call: TRBJ2-3
clone_size: once
v_call: TRBV5-1
cdr3_aa: CASGVEGDTQYF

cdr3_length: 17
j_call: TRBJ1-1
clone_size: few
v_call: TRBV19
cdr3_aa: CASSIAGTGHMNTEAFF

cdr3_length: 14
j_call: TRBJ2-2
clone_size: .
v_call: TRBV28
cdr3_aa: CASRGLALTGELFF

cdr3_length: 17
j_call: TRBJ2-7
clone_size: .
v_call: TRBV4-1
cdr3_aa: CASSQVPSSGSSYEQYF

cdr3_length: 11
j_call: TRBJ2-5
clone_size: .
v_call: TRBV20-1
cdr3_aa: CSASGGETQYF

cdr3_length: 13
j_call: TRBJ1-2
clone_size: .
v_call: TRBV28
cdr3_aa: CASSDRGNYGYTF

cdr3_length: 12
j_call: TRBJ1-1
clone_size: .
v_call: TRBV30
cdr3_aa: CAVTGLGTGAFF

cdr3_length: 15
j_call: TRBJ2-3
clone_size: .
v_call: TRBV5-3
cdr3_aa: CARSNLTGDGDTQYF

cdr3_length: 13
j_call: TRBJ1-2
clone_size: .
v_call: TRBV10-3
cdr3_aa: CAIRTGGREGYTF

cdr3_length: 15
j_call: TRBJ2-7
clone_size: .
v_call: TRBV28
cdr3_aa: CASSTPTGPSYEQYF

cdr3_length: 14
j_call: TRBJ2-2
clone_size: .
v_call: TRBV6-4
cdr3_aa: CASRPLGRSGELFF

cdr3_length: 18
j_call: TRBJ1-2
clone_size: .
v_call: TRBV4-1
cdr3_aa: CASSHPLQHLTGDYGYTF

cdr3_length: 14
j_call: TRBJ1-2
clone_size: .
v_call: TRBV7-9
cdr3_aa: CASSRAPENYGYTF

cdr3_length: 14
j_call: TRBJ2-1
clone_size: .
v_call: TRBV7-3
cdr3_aa: CASSLAGVANEQFF

cdr3_length: 13
j_call: TRBJ1-6
clone_size: .
v_call: TRBV15
cdr3_aa: CATSRGRLAPLHF

cdr3_length: 15
j_call: TRBJ2-5
clone_size: .
v_call: TRBV5-4
cdr3_aa: CASSAAGGDWETQYF

cdr3_length: 12
j_call: TRBJ2-7
clone_size: .
v_call: TRBV30
cdr3_aa: CAWSTQGYEQYF

cdr3_length: 14
j_call: TRBJ1-2
clone_size: many
v_call: TRBV2
cdr3_aa: CASIRDRSQDGYTF

cdr3_length: 15
j_call: TRBJ1-5
clone_size: .
v_call: TRBV19
cdr3_aa: CASSIAGQINQPQHF

cdr3_length: 13
j_call: TRBJ2-7
clone_size: .
v_call: TRBV29-1
cdr3_aa: CSVASGSTYEQYF

cdr3_length: 15
j_call: TRBJ2-3
clone_size: once
v_call: TRBV5-4
cdr3_aa: CASSLAPTSTDTQYF

cdr3_length: 15
j_call: TRBJ1-4
clone_size: .
v_call: TRBV5-6
cdr3_aa: CASSLFNRANEKLFF

cdr3_length: 15
j_call: TRBJ2-5
clone_size: .
v_call: TRBV11-2
cdr3_aa: CASSRLRTDQETQYF

cdr3_length: 14
j_call: TRBJ1-1
clone_size: once
v_call: TRBV10-3
cdr3_aa: CAISDGDDRPGAFF

cdr3_length: 16
j_call: .
clone_size: .
v_call: TRBV6-1
cdr3_aa: CASSEDGQGGSYEQYF

cdr3_length: 17
j_call: TRBJ2-1
clone_size: once
v_call: TRBV7-2
cdr3_aa: CASSLAFLAGGRNEQFF

cdr3_length: 15
j_call: TRBJ2-1
clone_size: few
v_call: TRBV7-6
cdr3_aa: CASSPLSPRRSEQFF

cdr3_length: 13
j_call: TRBJ2-1
clone_size: .
v_call: TRBV5-1
cdr3_aa: CASSLGVEGEQFF

cdr3_length: 14
j_call: TRBJ2-7
clone_size: once
v_call: TRBV7-8
cdr3_aa: CASSLGGGRREQYF

cdr3_length: 17
j_call: TRBJ2-1
clone_size: once
v_call: TRBV4-1
cdr3_aa: CASSPPLTSVVNHEQFF

cdr3_length: 16
j_call: TRBJ2-1
clone_size: many
v_call: TRBV2
cdr3_aa: CASRTLKREYGDEQFF

cdr3_length: 14
j_call: TRBJ1-3
clone_size: once
v_call: TRBV2
cdr3_aa: CASSVGRRGNTIYF

cdr3_length: 13
j_call: TRBJ2-5
clone_size: .
v_call: TRBV5-4
cdr3_aa: CASVLQGQETQYF

cdr3_length: 14
j_call: TRBJ1-4
clone_size: .
v_call: TRBV7-8
cdr3_aa: CASSLASLNEKLFF

cdr3_length: 15
j_call: TRBJ2-7
clone_size: .
v_call: TRBV7-3
cdr3_aa: CASSAGLADSYEQYF

cdr3_length: 15
j_call: TRBJ2-7
clone_size: few
v_call: TRBV9
cdr3_aa: CASSVKPGTLYEQYF

cdr3_length: 13
j_call: TRBJ1-5
clone_size: .
v_call: TRBV19
cdr3_aa: CASRPGLNQPQHF

cdr3_length: 15
j_call: TRBJ1-3
clone_size: once
v_call: TRBV5-1
cdr3_aa: CASSLVQEPGNTIYF

cdr3_length: 14
j_call: TRBJ2-3
clone_size: .
v_call: TRBV19
cdr3_aa: CASRRTSGSDTQYF

cdr3_length: 16
j_call: TRBJ2-7
clone_size: .
v_call: TRBV27
cdr3_aa: CASRTPGRQGGYEQYF